One sample yielded the 8 T cell receptor beta chains listed below, sequenced in a study of identical twins. TCRdb itself ran the 5' RACE reads through MiXCR, one entry per CDR3 protein. Altogether 1.5 million to 2 million distinct CDR3 sequences are present, less than 40% being singletons, with the ten largest covering about 0.25%. Source material: cord blood. These receptors originate from a newborn girl in good health.

This chain links TRBV5-6 with TRBJ2-3; 8 bases agree with TRBD2. The CDR3 totals 16 residues. V shed 0 bases and J 4 bases; nucleotides not matched to a gene: 7. Germline lookup yields CDR1 SGHDT and CDR2 YYEEEE. CDR3 protein: CASSLALWTSSDTQYF. CDR3 sequence (DNA): TGTGCCAGCAGCTTGGCCTTGTGGACTAGCTCAGATACGCAGTATTTT. The whole variable domain, remainder taken from reference TRBV5-6 and TRBJ2-3, is DAGVTQSPTHLIKTRGQQVTLRCSPKSGHDTVSWYQQALGQGPQFIFQYYEEEERQRGNFPDRFSGHQFPNYSSELNVNALLLGDSALYLCASSLALWTSSDTQYFGPGTRLTVL.

This clonotype was recorded a few times. V gene TRBV10-3 combines with J gene TRBJ2-5; 11 nucleotides align to TRBD1. The CDR3 has 15 amino acids. The ends lost 6 bases at V and 3 bases at J; junction bases unmatched: 6. Germline V gives CDR1 ENHRY, CDR2 SYGVKD. Here the CDR3 DNA reads TGTGCCATCAGCTCCGGGACAGGGGGGAAAGAGACCCAGTACTTC. Translating gives CAISSGTGGKETQYF.

This clonotype has a handful of counts. The rearrangement links TRBV6-6 to TRBJ2-4, with D possibly called TRBD1 or TRBD2 (5 bases each). Germline CDR1 MNHNY, CDR2 SVGAGI (reference sequence). V dropped 8 bases and J dropped 5 bases, with 10 bases sitting between them. CDR3 length: 12 residues. CDR3 sequence: CASEGIENIQYF. The CDR3 coding sequence is TGTGCCAGCGAGGGGATCGAAAACATTCAGTACTTC.

Concerning this clonotype: This is likely a read error, given that the CDR3 carries no conserved phenylalanine or tryptophan at its end. The rearrangement joins TRBV29-1 to TRBJ2-3, with 13 nucleotides matching TRBD2. J lost 2 bases, V lost 7 bases, and 3 bases had no gene match. The CDR3 consists of 14 residues. The germline gives CDR1 SQVTM, CDR2 ANQGSEA. The CDR3 DNA follows: TGCAGCGCCGGACTAGCGGGGGCCACAGATACGCAGTATATT. Translation gives CSAGLAGATDTQYI.

The genes are TRBV2 and TRBJ2-7, with D maybe TRBD1 (5 bases). V gave up 6 bases and J gave up 3 bases, with 15 bases separating them. Germline CDR1 SNHLY, CDR2 FYNNEI. The CDR3 has 14 residues. The CDR3 coding sequence is TGTGCCAGCAGGGAAAAGACAGTTATCTACGAGCAGTACTTC. As protein: CASREKTVIYEQYF.

This chain connects TRBV9 to TRBJ2-1; D is possibly TRBD2 (6 bases). This CDR3 has 15 amino acids. V was pared by 4 bases and J by 0 bases, with 11 bases between. Germline V gene lookup returns CDR1 SGDLS and CDR2 YYNGEE. The CDR3 DNA sequence: TGTGCCAGCAGCAAACCGGGGGTCTCCTACAATGAGCAGTTCTTC. This gives the protein CASSKPGVSYNEQFF.

The CDR3 DNA is TGCAGTGCTAGAGCCCCCCCATATGAGCAGTTCTTC. It is translated as CSARAPPYEQFF. This chain uses TRBV20-1 with TRBJ2-1, with no clear D. Trimming stripped 1 base from V and 8 bases from J, with 9 bases between. Germline values: CDR1 DFQATT, CDR2 SNEGSKA (reference sequence). The CDR3 contains 12 residues.

This clonotype has a handful of counts. The chain joins TRBV7-9 to TRBJ1-6, with 9 bases aligning to TRBD1. The CDR3 loop spans 16 amino acids. Germline CDR1 and CDR2: SEHNR and FQNEAQ (reference sequence). The V gene end was trimmed by 6 bases and the J gene end by 4 bases; junction bases not matched to a gene: 7. The CDR3 DNA is TGTGCCAGCAGAAATGAGGGACAGGGATATAATTCACCCCTCCACTTT. Amino acid sequence: CASRNEGQGYNSPLHF.